This TCR beta chain is drawn from a study of graft-versus-host responses after intestinal transplantation. About the research overall: Recipients had transplants, and these were multivisceral, liver-intestinal, or isolated intestinal. Each recipient received anti-thymocyte globulin induction, then tacrolimus and steroids for about 3 years. Findings and caveats of the study: Investigators detected GvH clones in recipient marrow, with some emerging earlier in ileum or blood. Allografts from individuals with graft-donor T cell macrochimerism displayed high graft-versus-host to host-versus-graft clonal ratios.

Notes on this clone: Its antigen is undetermined.

The repertoire was sequenced with immunoSEQ multiplex PCR; TCRdb's copy has only in-frame clones and lacks some. Counted here are almost 4,500 clones, approximately 70% occurring once; the ten biggest clones make up about 8.4%. The authors processed graft tissue to release intraepithelial and lamina propria lymphocytes. CDR3 length: 13 residues. V gave up 4 bases and J gave up 4 bases; unmatched junction bases: 4. Germline loops: CDR1 GTSNPN, CDR2 SVGIG (reference sequence). The V call is TRBV30, the J call TRBJ2-1; 7 positions agree with TRBD1. The sequence came from a human patient who received an intestinal transplant, so some T cells may come from the graft donor. Sequencing was performed on ileum tissue, taken 17 days after transplant. CDR3 region: CAWTGTAYNEQFF. CDR3 sequence (DNA): TGTGCCTGGACTGGGACAGCATACAATGAGCAGTTCTTC.